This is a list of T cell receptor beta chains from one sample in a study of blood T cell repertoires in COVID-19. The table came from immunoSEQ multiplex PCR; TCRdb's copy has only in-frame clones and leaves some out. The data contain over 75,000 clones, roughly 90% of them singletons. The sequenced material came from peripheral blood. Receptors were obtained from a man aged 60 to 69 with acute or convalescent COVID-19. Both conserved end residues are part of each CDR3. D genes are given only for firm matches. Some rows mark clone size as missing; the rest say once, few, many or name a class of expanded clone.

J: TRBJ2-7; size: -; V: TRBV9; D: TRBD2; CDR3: CASSVGLADTYEQYF; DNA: TGTGCCAGCAGCGTCGGACTAGCGGATACCTACGAGCAGTACTTC
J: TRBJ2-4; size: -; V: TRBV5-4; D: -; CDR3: CASSPGGGVAKNIQYF; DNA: TGTGCCAGCAGCCCCGGTGGAGGGGTAGCCAAAAACATTCAGTACTTC
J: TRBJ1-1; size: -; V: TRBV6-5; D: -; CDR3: CASSNRENTEAFF; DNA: TGTGCCAGCAGTAACCGGGAGAACACTGAAGCTTTCTTT
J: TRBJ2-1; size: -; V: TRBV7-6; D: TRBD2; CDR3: CASSLREGYDSYNEQFF; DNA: TGTGCCAGCAGCTTAAGGGAGGGCTATGATTCCTACAATGAGCAGTTCTTC
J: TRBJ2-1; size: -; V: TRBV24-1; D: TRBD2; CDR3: CATGSPGLATNEQFF; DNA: TGTGCCACAGGAAGTCCGGGACTAGCGACAAATGAGCAGTTCTTC
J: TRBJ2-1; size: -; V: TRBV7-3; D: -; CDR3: CASSLNPGINYNEQFF; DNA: TGTGCCAGCAGCTTAAATCCGGGGATAAATTACAATGAGCAGTTCTTC
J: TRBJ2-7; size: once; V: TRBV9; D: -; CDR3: CASSAEGGVGEQYF; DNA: TGTGCCAGCAGCGCCGAGGGCGGGGTCGGGGAGCAGTACTTC
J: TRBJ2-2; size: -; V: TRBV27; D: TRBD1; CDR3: CASSLWQGDSNTGELFF; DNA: TGTGCCAGCAGTTTATGGCAGGGGGATTCGAACACCGGGGAGCTGTTTTTT
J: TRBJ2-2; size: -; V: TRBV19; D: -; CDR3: CASSTLGGTGELFF; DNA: TGTGCCAGTAGTACCCTAGGTGGGACCGGGGAGCTGTTTTTT
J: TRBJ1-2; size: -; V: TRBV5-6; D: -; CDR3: CASSLFAGESGYTF; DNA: TGTGCCAGCAGCTTGTTTGCAGGGGAGAGCGGCTACACCTTC
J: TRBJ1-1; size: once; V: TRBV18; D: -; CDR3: CASSPPTESNTEAFF; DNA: TGTGCCAGCTCACCACCGACAGAATCGAACACTGAAGCTTTCTTT
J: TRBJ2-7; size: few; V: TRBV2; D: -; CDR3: CASRGQPHSYEQYF; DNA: TGTGCCAGCAGGGGGCAGCCCCACTCCTACGAGCAGTACTTC
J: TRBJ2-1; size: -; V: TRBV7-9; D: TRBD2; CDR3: CASSSTTGTSGDNEQFF; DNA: TGTGCCAGCAGTTCCACAACCGGGACTAGCGGAGACAATGAGCAGTTCTTC
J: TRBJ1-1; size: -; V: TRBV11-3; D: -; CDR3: CASSLGAAGRTEAFF; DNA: TGTGCCAGCAGCTTAGGGGCTGCAGGGAGGACTGAAGCTTTCTTT
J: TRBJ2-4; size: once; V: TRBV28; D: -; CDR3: CASSEAGAKNIQYF; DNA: TGTGCCAGCAGTGAGGCGGGAGCCAAAAACATTCAGTACTTC
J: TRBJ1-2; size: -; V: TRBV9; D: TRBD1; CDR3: CASSVGPVPGQGARMDYGYTF; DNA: TGTGCCAGCAGCGTAGGCCCCGTGCCGGGACAGGGGGCGCGTATGGACTATGGCTACACCTTC
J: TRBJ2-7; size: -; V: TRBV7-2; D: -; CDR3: CASSLSTGYEQYF; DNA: TGTGCCAGCAGCTTGTCGACAGGCTACGAGCAGTACTTC
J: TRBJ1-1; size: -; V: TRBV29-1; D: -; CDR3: CSAPGLAGDTEAFF; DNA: TGCAGCGCCCCCGGGCTTGCAGGGGACACTGAAGCTTTCTTT
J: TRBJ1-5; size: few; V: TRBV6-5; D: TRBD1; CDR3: CASRETGENQPQHF; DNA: TGTGCCAGCAGGGAGACAGGGGAGAATCAGCCCCAGCATTTT
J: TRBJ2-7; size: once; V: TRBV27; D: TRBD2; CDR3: CASRPTSAYSYEQYF; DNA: TGTGCCAGCAGACCCACTAGCGCCTACTCCTACGAGCAGTACTTC
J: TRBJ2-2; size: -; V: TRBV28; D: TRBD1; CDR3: CASRRTGGDTGELFF; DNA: TGTGCCAGCAGACGGACAGGGGGGGACACCGGGGAGCTGTTTTTT
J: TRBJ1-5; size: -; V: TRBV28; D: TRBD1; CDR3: CASTQGAIHQPQHF; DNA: TGTGCCAGCACTCAGGGGGCCATCCATCAGCCCCAGCATTTT
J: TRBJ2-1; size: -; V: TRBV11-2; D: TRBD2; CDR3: CASTLGVAGGWEQFF; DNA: TGTGCCAGCACCCTCGGGGTAGCGGGAGGGTGGGAGCAGTTCTTC
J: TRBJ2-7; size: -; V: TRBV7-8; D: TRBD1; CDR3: CASSSAGTGNDYEQYF; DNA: TGTGCCAGCAGCTCGGCCGGGACAGGGAACGACTACGAGCAGTACTTC
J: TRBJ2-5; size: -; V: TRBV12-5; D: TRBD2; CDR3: CASALAGSVGETQYF; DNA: TGTGCTAGTGCCCTAGCGGGCAGCGTCGGAGAGACCCAGTACTTC
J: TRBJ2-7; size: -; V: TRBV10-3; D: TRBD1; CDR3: CAISQQGGPYEQYF; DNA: TGTGCCATCAGCCAACAGGGGGGCCCCTACGAGCAGTACTTC
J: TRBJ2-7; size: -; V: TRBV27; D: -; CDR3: CASSAAGEQYF; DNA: TGTGCCAGCAGCGCCGCGGGGGAGCAGTACTTC
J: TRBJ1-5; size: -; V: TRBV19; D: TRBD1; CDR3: CASTRTGGINQPQHF; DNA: TGTGCCAGTACCCGGACAGGGGGAATCAATCAGCCCCAGCATTTT
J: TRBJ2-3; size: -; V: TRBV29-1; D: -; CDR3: CSVEDRGVYTDTQYF; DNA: TGCAGCGTTGAAGACAGAGGAGTTTATACAGATACGCAGTATTTT
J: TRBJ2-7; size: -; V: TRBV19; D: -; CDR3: CASSMRDGAYEQYF; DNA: TGTGCCAGTAGTATGAGGGATGGAGCCTACGAGCAGTACTTC
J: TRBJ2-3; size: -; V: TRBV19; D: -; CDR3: CASSIAPRLTDTQYF; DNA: TGTGCCAGTAGTATAGCCCCCAGGCTCACAGATACGCAGTATTTT
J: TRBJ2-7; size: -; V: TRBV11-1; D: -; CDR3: CASSLGTGFSYEQYF; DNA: TGTGCCAGCAGCTTAGGCACAGGGTTCTCCTACGAGCAGTACTTC
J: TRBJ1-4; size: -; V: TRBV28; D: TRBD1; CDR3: CAIQWQGANEKLFF; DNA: TGTGCCATCCAGTGGCAGGGGGCTAATGAAAAACTGTTTTTT
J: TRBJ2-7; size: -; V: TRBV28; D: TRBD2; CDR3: CASSQTSGAYEQYF; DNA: TGTGCCAGCAGTCAGACTAGCGGAGCCTACGAGCAGTACTTC
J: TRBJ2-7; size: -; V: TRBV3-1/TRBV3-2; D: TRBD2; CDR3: CASSQGVVAGTYEQYF; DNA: TGTGCCAGCAGCCAAGGTGTGGTAGCGGGGACGTACGAGCAGTACTTC
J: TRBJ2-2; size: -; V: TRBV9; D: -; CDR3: CASSPSITLNTGELFF; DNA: TGTGCCAGCAGCCCCTCGATCACTCTTAACACCGGGGAGCTGTTTTTT
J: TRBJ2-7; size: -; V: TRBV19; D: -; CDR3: CASTSRGEAEQYF; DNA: TGTGCCAGTACCAGCAGGGGGGAGGCCGAGCAGTACTTC
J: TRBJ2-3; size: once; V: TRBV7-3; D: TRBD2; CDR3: CASSQRLAGVTDTQYF; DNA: TGTGCCAGCAGCCAGAGGCTAGCGGGAGTTACAGATACGCAGTATTTT
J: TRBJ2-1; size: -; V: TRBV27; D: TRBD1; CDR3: CASSPRTGGEEQFF; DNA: TGTGCCAGCAGTCCCCGGACAGGGGGAGAGGAGCAGTTCTTC